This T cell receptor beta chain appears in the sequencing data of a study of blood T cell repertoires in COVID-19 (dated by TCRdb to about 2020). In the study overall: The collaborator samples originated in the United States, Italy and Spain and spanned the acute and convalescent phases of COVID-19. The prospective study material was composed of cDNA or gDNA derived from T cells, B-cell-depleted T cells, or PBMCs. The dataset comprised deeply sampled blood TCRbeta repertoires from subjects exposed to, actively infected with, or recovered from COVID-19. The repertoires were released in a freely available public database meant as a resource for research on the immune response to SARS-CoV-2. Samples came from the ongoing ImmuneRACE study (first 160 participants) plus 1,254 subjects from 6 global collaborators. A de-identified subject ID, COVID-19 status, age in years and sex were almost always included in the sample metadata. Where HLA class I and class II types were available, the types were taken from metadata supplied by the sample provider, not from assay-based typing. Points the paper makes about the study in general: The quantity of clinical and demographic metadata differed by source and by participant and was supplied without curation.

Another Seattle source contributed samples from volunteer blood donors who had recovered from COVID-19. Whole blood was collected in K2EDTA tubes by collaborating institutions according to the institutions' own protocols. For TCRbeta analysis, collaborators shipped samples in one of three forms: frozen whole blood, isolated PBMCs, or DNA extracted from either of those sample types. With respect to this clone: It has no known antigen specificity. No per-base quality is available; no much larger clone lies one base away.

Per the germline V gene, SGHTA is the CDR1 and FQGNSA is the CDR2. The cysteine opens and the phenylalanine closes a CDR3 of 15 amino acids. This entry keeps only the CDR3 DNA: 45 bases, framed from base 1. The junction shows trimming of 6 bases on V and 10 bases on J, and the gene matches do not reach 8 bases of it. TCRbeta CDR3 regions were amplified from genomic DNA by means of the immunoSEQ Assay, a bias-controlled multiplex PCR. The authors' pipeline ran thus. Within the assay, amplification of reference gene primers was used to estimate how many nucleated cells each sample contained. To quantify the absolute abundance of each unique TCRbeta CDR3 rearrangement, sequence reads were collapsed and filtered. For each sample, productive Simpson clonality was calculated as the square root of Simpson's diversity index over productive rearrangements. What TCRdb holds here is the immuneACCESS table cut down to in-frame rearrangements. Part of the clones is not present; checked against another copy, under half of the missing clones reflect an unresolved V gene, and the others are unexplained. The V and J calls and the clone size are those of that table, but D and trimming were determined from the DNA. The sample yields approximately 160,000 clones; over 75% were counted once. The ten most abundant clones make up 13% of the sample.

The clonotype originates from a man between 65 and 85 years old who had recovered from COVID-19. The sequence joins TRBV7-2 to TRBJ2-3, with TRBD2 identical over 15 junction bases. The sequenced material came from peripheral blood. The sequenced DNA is TGTGCCAGCAGTCCGGGACTAGCGGGAGGCGCGGCGCAGTATTTT. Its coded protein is CASSPGLAGGAAQYF.